Following are 25 T cell receptor beta chains from one sample sequenced in a study of T cell responses to AZD1222 COVID-19 vaccine (dated by TCRdb to the early 2020s). According to the study, the label for this sample's time point signals: baseline before first vaccination. Libraries were prepared through the immunoSEQ multiplex PCR assay. TCRdb took over this immuneACCESS table, retaining in-frame rearrangements with V and J assigned. Such tables are incomplete; in checked studies, under half of the missing clones stem from an unresolved V gene, and the remainder is unexplained. The sample table records about 68,000 clones; roughly 86% of these occur just once. The biggest ten clones account for roughly 7.4% of the sample. This specimen was peripheral blood, taken on day 0 of AZD1222 vaccination. The receptor source for this set is an adult in good health.

The chain is built from TRBV6-1 and TRBJ1-2, with D uncertain. Trimming cost V 1 base and J 8 bases, with 11 bases left between them. Germline V gene sequence: CDR1 MNHNS, CDR2 SASEGT. The CDR3 covers 13 residues. CDR3 sequence (DNA): TGTGCCAGCAGTGAAGGTCAGCCGGGAGGCTACACCTTC. The encoded protein is CASSEGQPGGYTF.

V usage is TRBV2 and J usage is TRBJ1-1, with a tentative D call TRBD1 (6 bases). CDR1 and CDR2 from the germline V gene are SNHLY and FYNNEI. V was pared by 10 bases and J by 1 base, with 16 bases between. This CDR3 region has 14 residues. CDR3 sequence: CATQSYRENTEAFF. The DNA for the CDR3 is TGTGCCACCCAATCCTACAGGGAGAACACTGAAGCTTTCTTT.

The chain has TRBV27 and TRBJ2-7, with unresolved D. The germline V gene has CDR1 MNHEY and CDR2 SMNVEV (reference sequence). V lost 5 bases, J lost 0 bases, and 20 bases lay in between. The CDR3 totals 17 residues. The CDR3 loop reads CASSQSPPVRFSYEQYF. The CDR3 region has the DNA TGTGCCAGCAGTCAATCCCCTCCCGTCCGGTTCTCCTACGAGCAGTACTTC.

This chain connects TRBV4-3 to TRBJ1-1; no clear D gene. Germline-derived CDR1 and CDR2 are LGHNA and YSLEER. The V and J ends lost 0 bases and 3 bases respectively, with 8 bases between them. The CDR3 extends over 14 amino acids. The CDR3 bases are TGCGCCAGCAGCCAAGATCGAGCGGACACTGAAGCTTTCTTT. Amino acids: CASSQDRADTEAFF.

V usage is TRBV5-6 and J usage is TRBJ1-4, with a tentative D call TRBD1 (6 bases). The CDR3 has 16 amino acids. Between the trimmed V and J ends, which lost 1 base and 4 bases, there was a span of 14 bases. The germline V gene has CDR1 SGHDT and CDR2 YYEEEE. CDR3 nucleotide sequence: TGTGCCAGCAGCTTGTTCCAGGGGAGGATTAATGAAAAACTGTTTTTT. Protein sequence: CASSLFQGRINEKLFF.

The gene calls are TRBV7-2 and TRBJ2-1; 7 bases fit TRBD2. Losses at the gene ends were 0 bases for V and 4 bases for J; bases not matched to a gene: 6. CDR1 is SGHTA and CDR2 is FQGNSA in the germline V gene. The length of the CDR3 is 16 residues. DNA for the CDR3: TGTGCCAGCAGCTTAGCGCACGGCGGGAGTTACAATGAGCAGTTCTTC. It yields the protein CASSLAHGGSYNEQFF.

This clone showed up just once. The DNA of the CDR3 is TGTGCCAGCAGCGAGCTCACGGGCACTACCAGGCTTTACAATGAGCAGTTCTTC. Its protein is CASSELTGTTRLYNEQFF. The chain is built from TRBV9 and TRBJ2-1; D unclear. This CDR3 spans 18 amino acids. Looked up from germline, CDR1 is SGDLS and CDR2 is YYNGEE. V gave up 3 bases and J gave up 4 bases, with 23 bases separating them.

This chain joins TRBV19 and TRBJ1-1, with D perhaps TRBD1 (6 bases). Trimming took 10 bases from V and 4 from J, leaving 16 bases between them. From germline, CDR1 is LNHDA and CDR2 SQIVND (reference sequence). The CDR3 covers 13 residues. CDR3 bases: TGTGCCACTACACAGGGTCGGGTCACTGAAGCTTTCTTT. Amino acid sequence: CATTQGRVTEAFF. Filled out from reference TRBV19 and TRBJ1-1, the complete variable domain reads DGGITQSPKYLFRKEGQNVTLSCEQNLNHDAMYWYRQDPGQGLRLIYYSQIVNDFQKGDIAEGYSVSREKKESFPLTVTSAQKNPTAFYLCATTQGRVTEAFFGQGTRLTVV.

The rearrangement joins TRBV21-1 to TRBJ1-2. TRBV21-1 constitutes a pseudogene. This CDR3 contains 15 residues. CDR3 in DNA: TGTGCCAGCAGCAAAGATATGTTAGCTAACTATGGCTACACCTTC. Amino acid sequence: CASSKDMLANYGYTF.

This sequence joins TRBV27 and TRBJ2-5; 8 nucleotides match TRBD2. The CDR3 sequence is 16 residues long. J lost 1 base, V lost 2 bases, and 6 bases had no gene match. The germline V gene encodes CDR1 MNHEY and CDR2 SMNVEV (reference sequence). Written as DNA, the CDR3 is TGTGCCAGCAGTTTAGATACGGGAGGGAGCCAAGAGACCCAGTACTTC. It encodes CASSLDTGGSQETQYF.

J is TRBJ2-7 and V is TRBV7-9; either TRBD1 or TRBD2 may fit D (5 bases each). CDR1 and CDR2 (germline): SEHNR, FQNEAQ (reference sequence). The CDR3 sequence is 12 residues long. The ends were cut back, 5 bases at V and 7 bases at J, with 12 bases in the middle. The CDR3 DNA follows: TGTGCCAGCAGCCGAGAGGGGCATGAGCAGTACTTC. Translating it yields CASSREGHEQYF.

This chain connects TRBV12-3 or TRBV12-4 to TRBJ2-7; TRBD2 is a possible D gene (6 bases). There are 13 residues in the CDR3. Trimming shortened V by 7 bases and J by 5 bases, and 15 bases separated the two germline ends. The CDR3 loop is CASMRRERDEQYF. CDR3 sequence (DNA): TGTGCCAGCATGAGACGGGAGAGGGACGAGCAGTACTTC.

This rearrangement joins TRBV28 to TRBJ2-7; tentative D call: TRBD1 (5 bases). The V gene's germline CDR1 is MDHEN and CDR2 SYDVKM. The CDR3 has 14 residues. The ends were cut back, 7 bases at V and 0 bases at J, with 13 bases in the middle. CDR3 sequence: CASIRGPYSYEQYF. The CDR3 coding sequence is TGTGCCAGCATAAGGGGCCCGTACTCCTACGAGCAGTACTTC.

The chain's CDR3 is CSVERAPQNTDTQYF. CDR3 sequence (DNA): TGCAGCGTTGAACGGGCCCCTCAGAACACAGATACGCAGTATTTT. The J gene is TRBJ2-3, the V gene TRBV29-1; D gene uncertain. Looked up from germline, CDR1 is SQVTM and CDR2 is ANQGSEA. Deletions cut 2 bases from V and 2 bases from J, with 14 bases between. This CDR3 region has 15 residues.

The J gene is TRBJ1-4, the V gene TRBV5-1; D is possibly TRBD1 (5 bases). Trimming removed 4 bases from V and 0 bases from J, with 10 bases in between. Germline CDR1 SGHRS, CDR2 YFSETQ. The CDR3 has 15 amino acids. CDR3 DNA: TGCGCCAGCAGCGAGGAGGGGACAACTAATGAAAAACTGTTTTTT. Residues: CASSEEGTTNEKLFF.

The chain links TRBV5-1 to TRBJ2-7; 9 positions match TRBD2. Germline V lookup: CDR1 SGHRS, CDR2 YFSETQ. The CDR3 is made up of 17 amino acids. After removal of 5 bases from V and 3 bases from J, the junction contained 15 bases not matched to a gene. CDR3 in DNA: TGCGCCAGCAGTTTTCTAGCGGGAAGCCGAGCCATCTACGAGCAGTACTTC. The encoded protein is CASSFLAGSRAIYEQYF.

This sequence joins TRBV6-5 and TRBJ2-7; 8 nucleotides align to TRBD1. Germline V lookup: CDR1 MNHEY, CDR2 SVGAGI. The CDR3 has 14 residues. The V segment lost 5 bases and the J segment 2 bases; nucleotides outside the gene matches: 5. CDR3 coding DNA: TGTGCCAGCAGTCCACAGGGGGTCCCCTACGAGCAGTACTTC. Translating it yields CASSPQGVPYEQYF.

This sequence joins TRBV6-2 or TRBV6-3 and TRBJ2-7; the match to TRBD1 covers 10 bases. Germline V gene lookup returns CDR1 MNHEY and CDR2 SVGEGT. The CDR3 is 16 amino acids. V lost 3 bases to trimming and J lost 4 bases; unmatched junction nucleotides: 9. CDR3 in DNA: TGTGCCAGCAGTTATTTGGTTTGGACAGGGGGATACGAGCAGTACTTC. It is translated as CASSYLVWTGGYEQYF.

This clone turned up a few times. The chain employs TRBV6-5 and TRBJ1-5, with 8 bases lining up with TRBD1. V was pared by 1 base and J by 7 bases, with 0 bases of the junction left unmatched. The CDR3 sequence is 13 residues long. The germline CDR1 and CDR2 sequences are MNHEY and SVGAGI. The CDR3 coding sequence is TGTGCCAGCAGTTACTGGACAGGGCAGCCCCAGCATTTT. Its protein product is CASSYWTGQPQHF.

V and J are TRBV6-5 and TRBJ2-3; 9 nucleotides line up with TRBD2. Germline V lookup: CDR1 MNHEY, CDR2 SVGAGI. This CDR3 region has 15 residues. V trimming: 2 bases; J trimming: 4 bases; junction bases outside the gene matches: 4. CDR3 DNA sequence: TGTGCCAGCAGTTACGGGACTAGCCGGGCAGATACGCAGTATTTT. This sequence encodes CASSYGTSRADTQYF.

The chain couples TRBV6-4 to TRBJ1-1; no clear D gene. The germline V gene encodes CDR1 MRHNA and CDR2 SNTAGT. The CDR3 covers 14 residues. The ends were cut back, 0 bases at V and 5 bases at J, with 10 bases in the middle. CDR3 loop: CASSDSGVQTEAFF. CDR3 nucleotide sequence: TGTGCCAGCAGTGACTCTGGGGTTCAGACTGAAGCTTTCTTT.

Only one count was recorded for this clone. J is TRBJ1-5 and V is TRBV28; D ambiguous. Trimming removed 7 bases at V and 4 bases at J, with 8 bases between. Germline V lookup: CDR1 MDHEN, CDR2 SYDVKM. This CDR3 has 12 residues. CDR3 loop: CASKTLNQPQHF. Here the CDR3 DNA reads TGTGCCAGCAAGACCCTTAATCAGCCCCAGCATTTT. Based on the CDR3 plus reference TRBV28 and TRBJ1-5, the full variable domain is DVKVTQSSRYLVKRTGEKVFLECVQDMDHENMFWYRQDPGLGLRLIYFSYDVKMKEKGDIPEGYSVSREKKERFSLILESASTNQTSMYLCASKTLNQPQHFGDGTRLSIL.

The chain recombines TRBV18 with TRBJ1-1, with D uncertain. Germline V gene data show CDR1 as KGHSH and CDR2 as LQKENI. The CDR3 spans 13 residues. V lost 3 bases and J lost 0, with 5 bases in between. CDR3 loop: CASSPQLNTEAFF. The CDR3 bases are TGTGCCAGCTCACCGCAGCTGAACACTGAAGCTTTCTTT. The full variable domain, rest sourced from reference TRBV18 and TRBJ1-1, is NAGVMQNPRHLVRRRGQEARLRCSPMKGHSHVYWYRQLPEEGLKFMVYLQKENIIDESGMPKERFSAEFPKEGPSILRIQQVVRGDSAAYFCASSPQLNTEAFFGQGTRLTVV.

This chain uses TRBV24-1 with TRBJ2-2, with 13 bases fitting TRBD2. CDR1 and CDR2 from the germline V gene are KGHDR and SFDVKD. V shed 9 bases and J 5 bases; nucleotides not matched to a gene: 11. CDR3 length: 17 residues. CDR3 amino acids: CATREGGTSGVTGELFF. CDR3 DNA sequence: TGTGCCACCCGAGAAGGGGGGACTAGCGGGGTAACCGGGGAGCTGTTTTTT.

This clone was found a few times. This sequence joins TRBV7-9 and TRBJ1-5, with 9 bases lining up with TRBD1. Germline V CDR1 and CDR2: SEHNR, FQNEAQ (reference sequence). The J segment lost 5 bases and the V segment lost 5 bases, leaving 4 bases of the junction unmatched. This CDR3 is built from 14 residues. This CDR3 reads CASSLGQGHQPQHF. The CDR3 nucleotides read TGTGCCAGCAGCCTGGGACAGGGCCATCAGCCCCAGCATTTT.